This T cell receptor beta chain was sequenced in a study of blood T cell repertoires in COVID-19. Overall study: COVID-19 samples from acute and convalescent phases originated in the United States, Italy and Spain. PBMCs, B-cell-depleted T cells, or T cells were the source of the cDNA or gDNA that made up the material.

The Seattle site enrolled patients during active infection and followed them longitudinally. How the authors handled the data: It was from reference gene primer amplification that nucleated cell counts were estimated. Sequenced by immunoSEQ multiplex PCR; TCRdb stores in-frame clones only, minus some. The D gene and trimming were derived from the DNA, and the V and J assignments and clone size from that table. The repertoire holds 250,000 to 300,000 clones, 88% seen once, with 10% in the top ten. The V gene lost 6 bases and the J gene lost 2 bases, with 20 bases spanning the gap. This CDR3 spans 16 amino acids. The germline CDR1 and CDR2 sequences are MDHEN and SYDVKM.

The receptor was isolated from a woman aged 70-85 years with COVID-19, enrolled during active disease. Sequencing was carried out using peripheral blood. The chain has TRBV28 and TRBJ2-7, with a possible D match to TRBD1 (6 bases). CDR3: CASSYPLGTKAYEQYF. DNA of the CDR3: TGTGCCAGCAGCTATCCCCTCGGGACAAAAGCCTACGAGCAGTACTTC.